This T cell receptor beta chain is from a study of blood T cell repertoires in COVID-19. Study at large: Specimens from acute and convalescent COVID-19 originated in the United States, Italy and Spain.

CDR3 length equals 15 residues. In germline, CDR1 is MNHEY, CDR2 SVGAGI. V lost 8 bases, J lost 0 bases, and 6 bases stayed unmatched. In the original processing: Estimation of nucleated cell counts was performed using reference gene primer amplification. Measured with immunoSEQ multiplex PCR; TCRdb has only the in-frame clones, and not every one. From that table come the V and J calls and clone size; the DNA was used to work out D and trimming. The profile shows fewer than 250,000 clones, more than 75% of them singletons. In Seattle, patients joined the study during active infection and were tracked longitudinally.

The receptor's source is a woman aged 60-75 years with COVID-19, enrolled during active disease. Sequencing input: peripheral blood. The chain recombines TRBV6-5 with TRBJ2-3; 9 positions match TRBD1. For the CDR3, the DNA is TGTGCCAGCGGCTACAGGGGGCCCAGCACAGATACGCAGTATTTT. This translates into CASGYRGPSTDTQYF.